This T cell receptor (beta chain) was sequenced for a study of T cells in Graves' hyperthyroidism and ophthalmopathy. For the study at large: Peripheral blood was drawn at first diagnosis, prior to all treatment. Overall study results and limits: Before onset, by a median of approximately 6.8 months, the model predicted ophthalmopathy. Blood also carried most thyroid clonotypes expanded above 0.001.

The TCR beta CDR3 regions underwent amplification using RNA transcripts as the source. RT-PCR in the first round (using the HTBI primer set) targeted the TCR CDR3. TCRdb itself ran the multiplex PCR reads through MiXCR, one entry per CDR3 protein. The table includes about 480,000 distinct CDR3 sequences, 13% to 15% detected once. This clonotype was picked up many times. Its target is unknown. V lost 0 bases to trimming and J lost 0 bases, with 9 bases between them. This CDR3 has 16 residues. Germline V lookup: CDR1 LGHDT, CDR2 YNNKEL (reference sequence). Clinicians diagnosed patients from clinical symptoms, serum thyroxine and TRAb, thyroid ultrasound and orbital computed tomography.

The receptor's source is a woman aged 18 to 35 with Graves' hyperthyroidism. Sequenced material: blood. V usage is TRBV3-1 and J usage is TRBJ1-5; no firm D call. The CDR3, as DNA: TGTGCCAGCAGCCAAGATGGGCAGTATAGCAATCAGCCCCAGCATTTT. Residues: CASSQDGQYSNQPQHF. Looking up the rest from reference TRBV3-1 and TRBJ1-5 gives the full variable domain: DTAVSQTPKYLVTQMGNDKSIKCEQNLGHDTMYWYKQDSKKFLKIMFSYNNKELIINETVPNRFSPKSPDKAHLNLHINSLELGDSAVYFCASSQDGQYSNQPQHFGDGTRLSIL.